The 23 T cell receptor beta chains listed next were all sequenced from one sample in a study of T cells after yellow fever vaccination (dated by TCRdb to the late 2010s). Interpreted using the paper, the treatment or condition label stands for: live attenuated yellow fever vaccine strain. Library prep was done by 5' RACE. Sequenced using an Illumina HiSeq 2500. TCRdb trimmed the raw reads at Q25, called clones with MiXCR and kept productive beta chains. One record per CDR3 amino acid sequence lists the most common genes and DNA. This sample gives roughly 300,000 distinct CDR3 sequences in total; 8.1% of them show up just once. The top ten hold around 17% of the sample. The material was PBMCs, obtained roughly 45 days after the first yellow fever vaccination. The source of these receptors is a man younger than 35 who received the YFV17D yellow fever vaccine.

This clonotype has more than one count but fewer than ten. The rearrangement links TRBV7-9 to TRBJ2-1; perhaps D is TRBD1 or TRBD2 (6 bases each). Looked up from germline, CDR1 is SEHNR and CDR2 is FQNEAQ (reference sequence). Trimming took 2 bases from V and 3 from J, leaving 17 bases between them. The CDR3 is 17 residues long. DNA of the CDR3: TGTGCCAGCAGCTTAAGAGGGGGGACCGTCCGCTACAATGAGCAGTTCTTC. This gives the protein CASSLRGGTVRYNEQFF.

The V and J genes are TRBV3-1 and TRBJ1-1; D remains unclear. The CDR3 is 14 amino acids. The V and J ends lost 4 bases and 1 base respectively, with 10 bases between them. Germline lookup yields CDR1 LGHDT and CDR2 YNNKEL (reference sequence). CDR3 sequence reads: CASSLFSTNTEAFF. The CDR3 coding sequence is TGTGCCAGCAGCCTGTTTAGTACGAACACTGAAGCTTTCTTT.

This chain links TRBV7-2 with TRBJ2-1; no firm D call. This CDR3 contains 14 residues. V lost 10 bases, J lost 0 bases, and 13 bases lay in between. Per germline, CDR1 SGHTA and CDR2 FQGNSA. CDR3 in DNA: TGTGCCACAGATCTAGGGAACTCCTACAATGAGCAGTTCTTC. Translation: CATDLGNSYNEQFF.

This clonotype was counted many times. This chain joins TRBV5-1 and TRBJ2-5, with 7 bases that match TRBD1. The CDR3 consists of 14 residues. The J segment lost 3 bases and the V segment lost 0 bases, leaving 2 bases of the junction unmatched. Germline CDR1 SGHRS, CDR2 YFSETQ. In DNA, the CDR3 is TGCGCCAGCAGCTTGGGACAGGGAAAAGAGACCCAGTACTTC. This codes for CASSLGQGKETQYF.

Here the CDR3 DNA reads TGTGCCAGCAGCCTAACCCCCGGGGTGGGTAATTCACCCCTCCACTTT. As protein: CASSLTPGVGNSPLHF. The V gene is TRBV9, the J gene TRBJ1-6; D not certain. Trimming removed 4 bases at V and 6 bases at J, with 17 bases between. The germline gives CDR1 SGDLS, CDR2 YYNGEE. CDR3 size: 16 residues.

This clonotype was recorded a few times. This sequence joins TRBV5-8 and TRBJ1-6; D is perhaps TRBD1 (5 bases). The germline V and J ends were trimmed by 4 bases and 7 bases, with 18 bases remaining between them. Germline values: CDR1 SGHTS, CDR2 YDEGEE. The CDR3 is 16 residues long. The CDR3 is CASSAATAGWNSPLHF. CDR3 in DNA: TGTGCCAGCAGCGCCGCAACAGCAGGGTGGAATTCACCCCTCCACTTT.

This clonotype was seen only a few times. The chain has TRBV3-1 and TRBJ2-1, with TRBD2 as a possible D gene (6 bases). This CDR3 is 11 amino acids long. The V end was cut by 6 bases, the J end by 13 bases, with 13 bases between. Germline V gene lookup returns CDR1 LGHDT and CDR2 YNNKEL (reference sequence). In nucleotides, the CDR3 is TGTGCCAGCAGAGGGGACTGGAGCCAGTTCTTC. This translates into CASRGDWSQFF.

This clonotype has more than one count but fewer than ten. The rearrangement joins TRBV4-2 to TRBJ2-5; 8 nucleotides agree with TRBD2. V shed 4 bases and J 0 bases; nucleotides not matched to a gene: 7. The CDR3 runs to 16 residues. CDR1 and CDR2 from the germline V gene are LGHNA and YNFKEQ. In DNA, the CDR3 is TGTGCCAGCAGCCCCGGGAGGGGCGGGTACCAAGAGACCCAGTACTTC. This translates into CASSPGRGGYQETQYF.

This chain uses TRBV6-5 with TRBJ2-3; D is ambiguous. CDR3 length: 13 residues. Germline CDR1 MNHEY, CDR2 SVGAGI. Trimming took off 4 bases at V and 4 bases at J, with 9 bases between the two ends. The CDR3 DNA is TGTGCCAGCAGTTGGGTTTCCGCAGATACGCAGTATTTT. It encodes CASSWVSADTQYF.

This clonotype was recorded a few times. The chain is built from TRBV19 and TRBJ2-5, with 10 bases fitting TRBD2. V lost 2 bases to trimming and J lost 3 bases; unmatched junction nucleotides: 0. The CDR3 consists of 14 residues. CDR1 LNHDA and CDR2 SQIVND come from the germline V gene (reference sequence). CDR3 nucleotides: TGTGCCAGTAGTATACTAGCGGGGGAAGAGACCCAGTACTTC. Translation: CASSILAGEETQYF.

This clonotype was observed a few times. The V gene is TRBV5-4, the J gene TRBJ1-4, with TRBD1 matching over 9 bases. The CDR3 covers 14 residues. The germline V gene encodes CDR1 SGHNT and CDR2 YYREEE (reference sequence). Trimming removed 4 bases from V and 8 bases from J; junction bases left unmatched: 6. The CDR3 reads CASSVDRGGEKLFF. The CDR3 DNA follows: TGTGCCAGCAGCGTGGACAGGGGAGGGGAAAAACTGTTTTTT.

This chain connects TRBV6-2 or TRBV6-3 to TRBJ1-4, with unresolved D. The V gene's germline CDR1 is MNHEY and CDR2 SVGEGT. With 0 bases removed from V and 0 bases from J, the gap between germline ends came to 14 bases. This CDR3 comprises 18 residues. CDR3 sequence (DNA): TGTGCCAGCAGTTACTCACCCCTCCGGGTTGCAACTAATGAAAAACTGTTTTTT. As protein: CASSYSPLRVATNEKLFF.

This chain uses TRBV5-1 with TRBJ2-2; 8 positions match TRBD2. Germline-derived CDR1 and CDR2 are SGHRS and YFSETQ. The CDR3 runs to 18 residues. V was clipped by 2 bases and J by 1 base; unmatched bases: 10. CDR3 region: CASSLYEGTRGNTGELFF. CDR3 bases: TGCGCCAGCAGCTTATACGAGGGGACTAGAGGGAACACCGGGGAGCTGTTTTTT.

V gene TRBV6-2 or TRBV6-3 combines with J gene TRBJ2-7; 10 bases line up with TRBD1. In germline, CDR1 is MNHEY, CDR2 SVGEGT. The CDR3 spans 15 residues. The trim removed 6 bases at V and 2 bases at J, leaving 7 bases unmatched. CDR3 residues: CASSPDRGTPYEQYF. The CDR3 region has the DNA TGTGCCAGCAGCCCGGACAGGGGGACCCCCTACGAGCAGTACTTC.

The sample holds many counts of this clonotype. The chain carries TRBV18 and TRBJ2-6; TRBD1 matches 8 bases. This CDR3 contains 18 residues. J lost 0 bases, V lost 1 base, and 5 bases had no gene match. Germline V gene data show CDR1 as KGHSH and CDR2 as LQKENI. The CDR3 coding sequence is TGTGCCAGCTCACCACTTTACAGGGGGAACTCTGGGGCCAACGTCCTGACTTTC. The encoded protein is CASSPLYRGNSGANVLTF.

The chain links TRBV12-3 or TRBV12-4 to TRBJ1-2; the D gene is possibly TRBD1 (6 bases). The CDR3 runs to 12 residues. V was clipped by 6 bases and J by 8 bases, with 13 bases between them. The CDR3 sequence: CASSPQGTGYTF. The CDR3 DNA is TGTGCCAGCAGCCCACAGGGAACGGGCTACACCTTC.

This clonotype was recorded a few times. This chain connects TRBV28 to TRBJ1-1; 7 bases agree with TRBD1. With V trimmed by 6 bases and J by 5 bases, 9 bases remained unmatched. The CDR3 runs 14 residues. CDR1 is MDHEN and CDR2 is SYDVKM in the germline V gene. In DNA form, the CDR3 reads TGTGCCAGCAGACCGACAGGGATGAGTACTGAAGCTTTCTTT. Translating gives CASRPTGMSTEAFF.

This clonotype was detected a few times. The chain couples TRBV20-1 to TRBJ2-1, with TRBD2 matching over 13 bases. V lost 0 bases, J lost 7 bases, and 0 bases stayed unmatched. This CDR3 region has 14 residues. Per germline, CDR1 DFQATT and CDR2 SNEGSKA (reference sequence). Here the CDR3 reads CSARELAGGNEQFF. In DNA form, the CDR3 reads TGCAGTGCTAGAGAACTAGCGGGGGGGAATGAGCAGTTCTTC.

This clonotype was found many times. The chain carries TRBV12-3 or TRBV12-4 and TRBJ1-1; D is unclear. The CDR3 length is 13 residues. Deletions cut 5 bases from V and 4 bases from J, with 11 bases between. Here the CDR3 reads CASSAERGTEAFF. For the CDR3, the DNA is TGTGCCAGCAGTGCCGAGCGGGGCACTGAAGCTTTCTTT.

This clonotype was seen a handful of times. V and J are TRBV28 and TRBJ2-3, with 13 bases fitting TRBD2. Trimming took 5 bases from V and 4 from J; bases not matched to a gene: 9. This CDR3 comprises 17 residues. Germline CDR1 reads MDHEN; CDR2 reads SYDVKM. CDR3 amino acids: CASSLPTSGGLADTQYF. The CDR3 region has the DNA TGTGCCAGCAGTCTTCCGACTAGCGGGGGGTTAGCAGATACGCAGTATTTT. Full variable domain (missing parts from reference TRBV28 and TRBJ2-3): DVKVTQSSRYLVKRTGEKVFLECVQDMDHENMFWYRQDPGLGLRLIYFSYDVKMKEKGDIPEGYSVSREKKERFSLILESASTNQTSMYLCASSLPTSGGLADTQYFGPGTRLTVL.

The CDR3 region is CASSQVDRENYGYTF. The CDR3 DNA is TGCGCCAGCAGCCAAGTGGACAGGGAGAACTATGGCTACACCTTC. This chain joins TRBV4-1 and TRBJ1-2; 8 nucleotides line up with TRBD1. CDR1 and CDR2 (germline): MGHRA, YSYEKL. Germline trimming cut 1 base from V and 2 bases from J; bases unmatched to any gene: 3. The length of the CDR3 is 15 residues.

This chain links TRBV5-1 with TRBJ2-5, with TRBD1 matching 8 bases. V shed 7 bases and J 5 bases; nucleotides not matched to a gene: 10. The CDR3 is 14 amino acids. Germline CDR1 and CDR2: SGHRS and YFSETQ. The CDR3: CASASTRQGETQYF. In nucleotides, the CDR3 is TGCGCCAGCGCCTCTACGAGACAGGGGGAGACCCAGTACTTC.

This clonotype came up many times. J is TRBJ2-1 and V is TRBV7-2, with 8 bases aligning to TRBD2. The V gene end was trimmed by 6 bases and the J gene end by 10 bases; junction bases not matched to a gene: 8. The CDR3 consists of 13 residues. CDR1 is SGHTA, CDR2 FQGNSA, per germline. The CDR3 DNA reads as TGTGCCAGCAGTTGGACTAGCTCGGGGGAGCAGTTCTTC. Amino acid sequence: CASSWTSSGEQFF.